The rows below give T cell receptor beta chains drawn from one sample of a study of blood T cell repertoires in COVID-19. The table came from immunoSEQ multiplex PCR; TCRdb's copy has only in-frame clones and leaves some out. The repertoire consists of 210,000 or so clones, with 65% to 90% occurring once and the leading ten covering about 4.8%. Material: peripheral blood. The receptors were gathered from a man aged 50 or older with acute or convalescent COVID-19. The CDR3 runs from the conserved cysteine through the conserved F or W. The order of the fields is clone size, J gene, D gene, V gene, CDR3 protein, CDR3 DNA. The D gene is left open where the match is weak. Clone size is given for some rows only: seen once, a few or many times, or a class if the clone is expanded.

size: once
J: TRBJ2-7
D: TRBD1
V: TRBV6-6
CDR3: CASSFLRDRDYEQYF
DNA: TGTGCCAGCAGTTTCCTCCGGGACAGGGACTACGAGCAGTACTTC

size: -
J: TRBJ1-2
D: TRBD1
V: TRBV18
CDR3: CASSPAGTGRYGYTF
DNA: TGTGCCAGCTCACCGGCCGGGACAGGGCGGTATGGCTACACCTTC

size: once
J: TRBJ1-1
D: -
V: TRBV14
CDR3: CASSLGGGARGAFF
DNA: TGTGCCAGCAGCCTTGGGGGGGGCGCCCGTGGGGCTTTCTTT

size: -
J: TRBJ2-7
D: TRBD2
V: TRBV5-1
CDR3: CASSLGGGLNEQYF
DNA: TGCGCCAGCAGCTTGGGCGGGGGGCTAAACGAGCAGTACTTC

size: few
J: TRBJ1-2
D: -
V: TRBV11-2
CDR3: CASSLDPRASYGYTF
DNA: TGTGCCAGCAGCTTAGATCCCAGGGCGAGCTATGGCTACACCTTC

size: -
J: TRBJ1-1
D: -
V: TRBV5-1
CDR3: CASSPAGRTNTEAFF
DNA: TGCGCCAGCAGCCCGGCGGGCCGTACGAACACTGAAGCTTTCTTT

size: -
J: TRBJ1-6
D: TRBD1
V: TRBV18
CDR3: CASSDRDNNSPLHF
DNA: TGTGCCAGCTCAGACAGGGACAATAATTCACCCCTCCACTTT

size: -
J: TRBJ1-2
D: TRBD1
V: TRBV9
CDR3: CASSVFRGRGNYGYTF
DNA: TGTGCCAGCAGCGTATTTAGGGGGCGGGGTAACTATGGCTACACCTTC

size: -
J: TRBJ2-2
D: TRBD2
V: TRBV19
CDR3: CASSIIASGGNTGELFF
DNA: TGTGCCAGTAGTATCATTGCTAGCGGAGGGAACACCGGGGAGCTGTTTTTT

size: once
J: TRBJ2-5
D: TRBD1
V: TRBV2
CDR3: CASRRTGEGETQYF
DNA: TGTGCCAGCAGGAGGACAGGGGAAGGAGAGACCCAGTACTTC

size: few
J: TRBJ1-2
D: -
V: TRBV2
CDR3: CATTSSSGYTF
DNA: TGTGCCACCACAAGTTCAAGTGGCTACACCTTC

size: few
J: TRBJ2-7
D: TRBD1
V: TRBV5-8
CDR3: CASDPGQRYEQYF
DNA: TGTGCCAGCGACCCGGGACAGCGCTACGAGCAGTACTTC

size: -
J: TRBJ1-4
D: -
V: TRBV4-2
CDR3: CASSQDSGRIRGLSNEKLFF
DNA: TGTGCCAGCAGCCAAGATAGTGGCCGGATTAGGGGTTTATCTAATGAAAAACTGTTTTTT

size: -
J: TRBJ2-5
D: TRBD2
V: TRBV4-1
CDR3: CASSHASGGAETQYF
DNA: TGCGCCAGCAGCCATGCTAGCGGGGGGGCTGAGACCCAGTACTTC

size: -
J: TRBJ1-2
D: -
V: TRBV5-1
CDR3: CASSERGSPEGYTF
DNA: TGCGCCAGCAGCGAACGGGGGAGTCCCGAGGGCTACACCTTC

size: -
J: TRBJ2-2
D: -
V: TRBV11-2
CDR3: CASTPRGRITGELFF
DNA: TGTGCCAGCACCCCGAGAGGGCGAATCACCGGGGAGCTGTTTTTT

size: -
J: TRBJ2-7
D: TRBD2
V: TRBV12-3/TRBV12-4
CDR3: CASSGGGEQYF
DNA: TGTGCCAGCAGCGGGGGGGGCGAGCAGTACTTC

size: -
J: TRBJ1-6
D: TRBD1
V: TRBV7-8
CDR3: CASSFRTGTSSPLHF
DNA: TGTGCCAGCAGCTTCCGGACAGGAACGAGTTCACCCCTCCACTTT

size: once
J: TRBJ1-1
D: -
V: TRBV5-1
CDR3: CASSPPGTEAFF
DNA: TGCGCCAGCAGCCCACCCGGGACTGAAGCTTTCTTT

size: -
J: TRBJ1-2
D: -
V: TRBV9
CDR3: CASSVAPGSSYGYTF
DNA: TGTGCCAGCAGCGTAGCTCCGGGAAGTTCCTATGGCTACACCTTC

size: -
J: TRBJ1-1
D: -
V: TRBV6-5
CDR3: CASSRPGTEAFF
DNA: TGTGCCAGCAGTCGACCCGGGACTGAAGCTTTCTTT

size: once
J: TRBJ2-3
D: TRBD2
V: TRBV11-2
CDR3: CASSPRLSSGGEDTQYF
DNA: TGTGCCAGCAGCCCCCGTTTGTCTAGCGGGGGAGAAGATACGCAGTATTTT

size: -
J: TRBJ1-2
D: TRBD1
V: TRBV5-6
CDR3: CASSWDRPSYGYTF
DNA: TGTGCCAGCAGCTGGGACAGGCCATCCTATGGCTACACCTTC

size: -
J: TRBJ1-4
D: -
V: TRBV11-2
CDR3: CASSTGNNNEKLFF
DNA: TGTGCCAGCAGCACCGGGAACAATAATGAAAAACTGTTTTTT

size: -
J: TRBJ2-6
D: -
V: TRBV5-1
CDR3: CASSLPGTGANVLTF
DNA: TGCGCCAGCAGCTTACCGGGGACTGGGGCCAACGTCCTGACTTTC

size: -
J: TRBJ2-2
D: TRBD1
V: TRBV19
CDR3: CASSGTANTGELFF
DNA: TGTGCCAGCTCCGGGACAGCCAACACCGGGGAGCTGTTTTTT

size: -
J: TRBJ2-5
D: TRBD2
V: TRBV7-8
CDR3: CASSLGLAGGQETQYF
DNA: TGTGCCAGCAGCTTAGGACTAGCGGGGGGACAAGAGACCCAGTACTTC

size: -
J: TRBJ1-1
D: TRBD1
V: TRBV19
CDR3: CASSIRGQGDTEAFF
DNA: TGTGCCAGTAGTATAAGAGGGCAGGGGGACACTGAAGCTTTCTTT

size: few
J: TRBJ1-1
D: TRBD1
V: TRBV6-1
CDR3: CASSGRTGPGDTEAFF
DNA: TGTGCCAGCAGTGGACGGACAGGGCCCGGGGACACTGAAGCTTTCTTT

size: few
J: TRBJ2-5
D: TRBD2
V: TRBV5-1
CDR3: CASSDGTSGGARETQYF
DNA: TGCGCCAGCAGCGATGGGACTAGCGGGGGGGCCCGAGAGACCCAGTACTTC

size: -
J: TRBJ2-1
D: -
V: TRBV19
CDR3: CASSTQGYNEQFF
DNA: TGTGCCAGTAGTACACAGGGTTACAATGAGCAGTTCTTC

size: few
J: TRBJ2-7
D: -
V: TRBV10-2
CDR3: CASRDTYEQYF
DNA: TGCGCCAGCCGGGACACTTACGAGCAGTACTTC

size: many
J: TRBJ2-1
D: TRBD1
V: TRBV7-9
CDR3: CASSFGQGANNEQFF
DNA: TGTGCCAGCAGCTTTGGACAGGGGGCCAACAATGAGCAGTTCTTC

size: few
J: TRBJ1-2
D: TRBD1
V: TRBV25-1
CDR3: CASREGAGYGYTF
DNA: TGTGCCAGCAGGGAGGGGGCCGGCTATGGCTACACCTTC

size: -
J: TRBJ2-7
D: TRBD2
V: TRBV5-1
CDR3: CASSLTSGGIIYEQYF
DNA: TGCGCCAGCAGCTTAACTAGCGGGGGGATTATCTACGAGCAGTACTTC

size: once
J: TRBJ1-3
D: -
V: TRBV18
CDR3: CASSPIEVPGNTIYF
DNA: TGTGCCAGCTCACCAATCGAGGTCCCTGGAAACACCATATATTTT

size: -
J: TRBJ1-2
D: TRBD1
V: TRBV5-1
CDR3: CASSSPDRVGYGYTF
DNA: TGCGCCAGCAGCTCCCCGGACAGGGTTGGCTATGGCTACACCTTC

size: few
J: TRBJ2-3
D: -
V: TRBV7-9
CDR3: CASSLVPPGTPDTQYF
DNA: TGTGCCAGCAGCTTAGTTCCTCCGGGGACTCCAGATACGCAGTATTTT

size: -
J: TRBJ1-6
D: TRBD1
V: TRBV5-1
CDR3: CATRRDRDPPLHF
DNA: TGCGCCACAAGAAGGGACAGGGACCCACCCCTCCACTTT

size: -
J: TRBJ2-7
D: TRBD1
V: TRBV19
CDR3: CASSQGQGPYEQYF
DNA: TGTGCCAGTAGTCAGGGACAGGGGCCCTACGAGCAGTACTTC

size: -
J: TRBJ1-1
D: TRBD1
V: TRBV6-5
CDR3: CASRSRQGKNTEAFF
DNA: TGTGCCAGCAGATCAAGACAGGGAAAGAACACTGAAGCTTTCTTT

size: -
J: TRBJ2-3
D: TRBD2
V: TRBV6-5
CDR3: CASSYQLAGATDTQYF
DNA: TGTGCCAGCAGTTACCAGCTAGCGGGGGCCACAGATACGCAGTATTTT

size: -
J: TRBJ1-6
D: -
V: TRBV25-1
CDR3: CASSEYRSSGGANSPLHF
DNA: TGTGCCAGCAGTGAATATCGGTCGTCGGGCGGGGCTAATTCACCCCTCCACTTT

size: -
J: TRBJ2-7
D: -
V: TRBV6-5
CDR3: CASSYTDQREQYF
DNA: TGTGCCAGCAGTTACACCGACCAGCGCGAGCAGTACTTC

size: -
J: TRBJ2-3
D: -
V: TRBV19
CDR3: CASTAGASTDTQYF
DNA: TGTGCCAGTACGGCGGGGGCTAGCACAGATACGCAGTATTTT